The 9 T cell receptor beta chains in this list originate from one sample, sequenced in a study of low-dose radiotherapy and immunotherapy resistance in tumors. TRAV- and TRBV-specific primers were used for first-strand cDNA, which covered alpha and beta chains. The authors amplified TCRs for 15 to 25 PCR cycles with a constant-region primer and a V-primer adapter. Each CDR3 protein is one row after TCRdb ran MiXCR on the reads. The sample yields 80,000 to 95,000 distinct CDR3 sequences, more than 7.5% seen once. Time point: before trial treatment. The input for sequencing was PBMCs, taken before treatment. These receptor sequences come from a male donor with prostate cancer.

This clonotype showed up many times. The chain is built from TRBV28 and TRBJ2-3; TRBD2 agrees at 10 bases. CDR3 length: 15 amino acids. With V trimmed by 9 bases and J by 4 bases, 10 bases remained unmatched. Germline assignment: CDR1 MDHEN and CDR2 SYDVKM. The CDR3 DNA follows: TGTGCCAGTCTGTCTAGCGGGAGCAGGGCAGATACGCAGTATTTT. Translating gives CASLSSGSRADTQYF.

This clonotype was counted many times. The CDR3 region is CASSQARGQPSQPQHF. CDR3 coding DNA: TGTGCCAGCAGCCAAGCTCGGGGACAGCCGTCCCAGCCCCAGCATTTT. The J gene is TRBJ1-5, the V gene TRBV4-2, with 7 bases fitting TRBD1. The CDR3 consists of 16 residues. The trim removed 1 base at V and 7 bases at J, leaving 10 bases unmatched. The germline gives CDR1 LGHNA, CDR2 YNFKEQ.

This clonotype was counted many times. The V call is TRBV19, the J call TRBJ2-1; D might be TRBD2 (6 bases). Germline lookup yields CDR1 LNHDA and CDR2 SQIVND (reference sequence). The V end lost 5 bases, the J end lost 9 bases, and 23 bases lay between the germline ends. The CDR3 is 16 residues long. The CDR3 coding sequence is TGTGCCAGTAGTCCCGGGACTCCAGCGATTGGTGGTGAGCAGTTCTTC. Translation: CASSPGTPAIGGEQFF.

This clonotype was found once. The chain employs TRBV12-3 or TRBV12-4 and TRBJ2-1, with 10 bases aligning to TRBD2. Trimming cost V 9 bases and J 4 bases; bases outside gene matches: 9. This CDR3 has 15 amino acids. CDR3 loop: CASFSGLADYNEQFF. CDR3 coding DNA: TGTGCCAGTTTCTCTGGACTAGCGGATTACAATGAGCAGTTCTTC.

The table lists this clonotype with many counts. CDR3 in amino acids: CASSALTTIEAFF. The CDR3 DNA reads TGTGCCAGCTCAGCCTTGACCACGATCGAAGCTTTCTTT. The chain couples TRBV18 to TRBJ1-1; unclear D gene. Deletions cut 5 bases from V and 8 bases from J, with 15 bases between. Germline CDR1 is KGHSH and CDR2 is LQKENI. The CDR3 spans 13 residues.

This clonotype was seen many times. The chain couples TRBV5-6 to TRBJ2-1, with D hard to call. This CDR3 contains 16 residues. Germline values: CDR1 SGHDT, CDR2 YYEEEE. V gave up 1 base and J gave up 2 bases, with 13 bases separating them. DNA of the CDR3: TGTGCCAGCAGCTTGTTCTGGGATAAGACCTACAATGAGCAGTTCTTC. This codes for CASSLFWDKTYNEQFF.

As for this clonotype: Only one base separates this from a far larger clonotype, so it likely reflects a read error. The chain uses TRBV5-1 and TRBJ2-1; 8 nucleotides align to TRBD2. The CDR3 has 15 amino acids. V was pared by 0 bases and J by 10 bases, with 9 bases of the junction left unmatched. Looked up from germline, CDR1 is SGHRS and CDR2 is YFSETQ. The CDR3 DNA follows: TGCGCCAGCAGCTTGGCCGGGCGGGGGGCCTACGAGCAGTTCTTC. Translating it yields CASSLAGRGAYEQFF.

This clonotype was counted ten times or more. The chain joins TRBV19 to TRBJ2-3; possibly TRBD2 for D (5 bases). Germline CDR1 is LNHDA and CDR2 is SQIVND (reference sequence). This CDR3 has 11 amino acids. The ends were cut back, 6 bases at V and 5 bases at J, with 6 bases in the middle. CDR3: CASSRGDTQYF. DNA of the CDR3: TGTGCCAGTAGCCGGGGAGATACGCAGTATTTT.

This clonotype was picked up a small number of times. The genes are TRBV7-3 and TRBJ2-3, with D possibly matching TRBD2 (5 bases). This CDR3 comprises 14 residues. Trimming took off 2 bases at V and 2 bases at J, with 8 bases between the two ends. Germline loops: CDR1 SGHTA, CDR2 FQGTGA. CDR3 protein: CASSLSRDTDTQYF. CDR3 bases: TGTGCCAGCAGCTTATCTCGGGACACAGATACGCAGTATTTT. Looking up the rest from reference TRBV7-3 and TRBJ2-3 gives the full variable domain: GAGVSQTPSNKVTEKGKYVELRCDPISGHTALYWYRQSLGQGPEFLIYFQGTGAADDSGLPNDRFFAVRPEGSVSTLKIQRTERGDSAVYLCASSLSRDTDTQYFGPGTRLTVL.